This T cell receptor beta chain originates from a study of early stage breast cancer tumors. Study-wide points: Compared with adjacent normal breast tissue, tumors showed roughly 2.5-fold greater T cell density and higher clonality.

The assay was immunoSEQ multiplex PCR, and TCRdb's table has in-frame clones only and misses some. The table lists 15,000 or so clones, about 88% of them singletons. This clone was observed a single time. The antigen is not known. V gave up 7 bases and J gave up 3 bases; unmatched junction bases: 8. In germline, CDR1 is MDHEN, CDR2 SYDVKM. The CDR3 covers 15 residues. The chain uses TRBV28 and TRBJ2-5; 10 nucleotides line up with TRBD1. The sequence was collected from a person under 45 with breast cancer. The sample was normal breast tissue next to the tumor. Here the CDR3 DNA reads TGTGCCAGCACTCACTCCGGGACAGGGGAAGAGACCCAGTACTTC. This encodes CASTHSGTGEETQYF.